Each of the 14 T cell receptor beta chains below was sequenced from the same sample in a study of beta chain features in type 1 diabetes (dated by TCRdb to 2017 to 2018). The method behind the library was the immunoSEQ multiplex PCR assay. The High Capacity cDNA Reverse Transcription Kit was used to reverse transcribe all of the isolated RNA, meaning that expressed TCRB transcripts were what got sequenced. Drawn from immuneACCESS, this table holds only the in-frame rearrangements with V and J called that TCRdb kept. Clones are partly lost; checked studies trace under half to an unresolved V gene and leave the rest unexplained. This sample has roughly 300,000 clones in its table, and 7% to 9% of those were observed once. The ten biggest clones cover around 0.44% of the sample. Sequenced: central memory CD4+ T cells from blood. The source of these receptors is a woman aged 18-30 years in good health.

This clone was picked up many times. This CDR3 is also generated by other DNA sequences in the sample. The chain is built from TRBV20-1 and TRBJ2-5; no definite D call. Per the germline V gene, CDR1 is DFQATT and CDR2 is SNEGSKA (reference sequence). This CDR3 has 11 residues. V was trimmed by 2 bases and J by 4 bases, leaving 5 bases between them. The CDR3 DNA follows: TGCAGTGCTAGACCCTTAGAGACCCAGTACTTC. Translated: CSARPLETQYF.

This clone was detected a few times. The gene calls are TRBV18 and TRBJ2-7, with 8 bases matching TRBD1. The CDR3 is 12 residues long. Germline assignment: CDR1 KGHSH and CDR2 LQKENI. J was trimmed by 6 bases and V by 3 bases; bases with no gene match: 1. CDR3 residues: CASSPTGAEQYF. DNA of the CDR3: TGTGCCAGCTCACCGACAGGGGCCGAGCAGTACTTC.

This sequence joins TRBV6-6 and TRBJ1-2; 7 bases align to TRBD1. The CDR3 spans 14 residues. V shed 6 bases and J 3 bases; nucleotides not matched to a gene: 7. Germline lookup yields CDR1 MNHNY and CDR2 SVGAGI (reference sequence). CDR3 in amino acids: CASSPDRAYYGYTF. DNA of the CDR3: TGTGCCAGCAGCCCCGACAGGGCGTACTATGGCTACACCTTC.

This chain connects TRBV4-2 to TRBJ2-5; TRBD1 or TRBD2 may be the D gene (5 bases each). Germline values: CDR1 LGHNA, CDR2 YNFKEQ. This CDR3 contains 15 residues. V lost 0 bases and J 6 bases, leaving 14 bases between the germline ends. In DNA, the CDR3 is TGTGCCAGCAGCCAAGAATTAGGATGGGGGAAGACCCAGTACTTC. It encodes CASSQELGWGKTQYF.

There are many counts of this clone. This chain uses TRBV2 with TRBJ2-6, with unresolved D. CDR3 length: 10 amino acids. The V and J ends lost 9 bases and 3 bases respectively, with 0 bases between them. Per the germline V gene, CDR1 is SNHLY and CDR2 is FYNNEI. CDR3 protein: CASGANVLTF. The DNA for the CDR3 is TGTGCCAGTGGGGCCAACGTCCTGACTTTC.

This clone was seen a few times. The V call is TRBV5-6, the J call TRBJ2-5; no clear D gene. This CDR3 is 13 amino acids long. Germline CDR1 SGHDT, CDR2 YYEEEE. V was pared by 4 bases and J by 2 bases, with 9 bases between. As DNA, the CDR3 is TGTGCCAGCAGCCCGACCACTCAAGAGACCCAGTACTTC. Amino acid sequence: CASSPTTQETQYF.

This clone was observed a handful of times. V and J are TRBV28 and TRBJ2-7; no definite D call. The length of the CDR3 is 15 residues. Germline CDR1 MDHEN, CDR2 SYDVKM. The V end lost 6 bases, the J end lost 0 bases, and 15 bases lay between the germline ends. The CDR3: CASSLMDPGSYEQYF. The CDR3 DNA sequence: TGTGCCAGCAGCCTCATGGACCCTGGCTCCTACGAGCAGTACTTC.

This clone was observed many times. V usage is TRBV18 and J usage is TRBJ2-3, with 7 positions matching TRBD1. This CDR3 region has 15 residues. Trimming at V came to 3 bases and at J to 2 bases, leaving 5 bases not matched to a gene. CDR1 KGHSH and CDR2 LQKENI come from the germline V gene. CDR3 DNA sequence: TGTGCCAGCTCACCGACAGGGCCGCTCACAGATACGCAGTATTTT. It yields the protein CASSPTGPLTDTQYF.

As regards this clone: The same CDR3 arises from other DNA sequences in this sample as well. V is TRBV28 and J is TRBJ2-7; 9 bases are a match to TRBD1. V shed 5 bases, J shed 0 bases, and the junction held 5 bases outside the gene matches. CDR1 and CDR2 (germline): MDHEN, SYDVKM. CDR3 size: 15 residues. The CDR3 here is CASSPQTGGSYEQYF. For the CDR3, the DNA is TGTGCCAGCAGTCCCCAGACAGGGGGCTCCTACGAGCAGTACTTC.

Remarks on this clone: One end of the junction varies from germline; a read error may be responsible. The genes are TRBV5-5 and TRBJ1-2; D gene ambiguous. The CDR3 is 16 residues long. Germline CDR1 reads SGHKS; CDR2 reads YYEKEE (reference sequence). The chain's CDR3 is CASSPARGGSHYGYTF. The CDR3 nucleotides are TGCGCCAGCAGCCCGGCTAGAGGCGGGAGTCACTATGGCTACACCTTC.

In this sample, this clone turned up a few times. The chain has TRBV10-3 and TRBJ2-1, with TRBD2 matching over 7 bases. The germline CDR1 and CDR2 sequences are ENHRY and SYGVKD. V lost 4 bases to trimming and J lost 6 bases; unmatched junction nucleotides: 9. This CDR3 comprises 15 residues. The CDR3 DNA reads as TGTGCCATCAGTGTGGCTAGCGGACTGACCAATGAGCAGTTCTTC. This codes for CAISVASGLTNEQFF.

This chain joins TRBV27 and TRBJ1-5; no definite D call. The ends were cut back, 6 bases at V and 3 bases at J, with 15 bases in the middle. The CDR3 has 15 residues. Germline CDR1 MNHEY, CDR2 SMNVEV (reference sequence). The CDR3 protein is CASSPEAVSNQPQHF. The CDR3 nucleotides read TGTGCCAGCAGCCCCGAGGCTGTTTCCAATCAGCCCCAGCATTTT.

This clone appeared a few times. The gene calls are TRBV18 and TRBJ2-5, with 9 nucleotides matching TRBD2. CDR1 KGHSH and CDR2 LQKENI come from the germline V gene. CDR3 length equals 14 residues. J lost 4 bases, V lost 3 bases, and 3 bases had no gene match. CDR3 nucleotide sequence: TGTGCCAGCTCACCCCCGGGACTAGCAGAGACCCAGTACTTC. This translates into CASSPPGLAETQYF.

The gene calls are TRBV28 and TRBJ1-2, with a tentative D call TRBD1 (6 bases). There are 12 residues in the CDR3. V was pared by 8 bases and J by 8 bases, with 15 bases between. Germline V gene sequence: CDR1 MDHEN, CDR2 SYDVKM. The CDR3 region has the DNA TGTGCCAGCCTAGACAGGTTCTACGGCTACACCTTC. This sequence encodes CASLDRFYGYTF.